These 6 T cell receptor beta chains share one sample of origin, sequenced in a study of blood T cells in healthy people across ages. Through a sample-barcoded 5' primer and a J-beta primer mix, a second PCR was run for roughly 6 to 11 cycles. MiXCR was run by TCRdb on the 5' RACE reads, yielding one entry per CDR3 protein. The sample includes 1.5 million to 2 million distinct CDR3 sequences, around 50% of them seen just once. The sequencing sample was made of blood. Source of these receptors: a middle-aged woman in good health.

The J gene is TRBJ1-5, the V gene TRBV4-1; D not resolved. CDR1 and CDR2 from the germline V gene are MGHRA and YSYEKL. The length of the CDR3 is 13 residues. The V end lost 1 base, the J end lost 8 bases, and 9 bases lay between the germline ends. CDR3 in amino acids: CASSQAWVEPQHF. In DNA form, the CDR3 reads TGCGCCAGCAGCCAAGCCTGGGTAGAGCCCCAGCATTTT.

The sample holds a few counts of this clonotype. The V call is TRBV10-3, the J call TRBJ2-5, with D unresolved. The V end was cut by 3 bases, the J end by 5 bases, with 13 bases between. The CDR3 loop spans 14 amino acids. Germline V lookup: CDR1 ENHRY, CDR2 SYGVKD. The CDR3 is CAISERSPGETQYF. The DNA for the CDR3 is TGTGCCATCAGTGAACGCTCCCCCGGGGAGACCCAGTACTTC.

The table lists this clonotype with a count of one. One end of the junction does not line up with germline, which may come from a read error. V gene TRBV2 combines with J gene TRBJ2-1, with TRBD2 matching 10 bases. The DNA end lines up better with TRBJ2-7; the J call may be wrong. Germline CDR1 SNHLY, CDR2 FYNNEI. The CDR3 has 16 amino acids. The CDR3 sequence is CARSGAGGLSYNEQYF. The CDR3 region has the DNA TGTGCCCGCAGTGGAGCGGGGGGGCTGTCCTACAATGAGCAGTACTTC.

The J gene is TRBJ2-7, the V gene TRBV12-1; the D segment call TRBD1 is taken from the table without a DNA check. TRBV12-1 is a pseudogene. CDR3 length equals 17 residues. For the CDR3, the DNA is TGTGCCAGCAGCGATCCCAAACAGACGTCCCAATGCTACGAGCAGTACTTC. This sequence encodes CASSDPKQTSQCYEQYF.

CDR3 region: CASNPSRGSYNEQFF. The CDR3 bases are TGTGCCAGCAACCCCTCCCGGGGCTCCTACAATGAGCAGTTCTTC. The V and J genes are TRBV12-3 or TRBV12-4 and TRBJ2-1; weak D call: TRBD2 (5 bases). The CDR3 covers 15 residues. Trimming left V 7 bases short and J 0 bases short, with 13 bases between.

V and J are TRBV3-1 and TRBJ2-1; weak D call: TRBD1 (6 bases). Trimming removed 6 bases from V and 4 bases from J, with 16 bases in between. Germline loops: CDR1 LGHDT, CDR2 YNNKEL (reference sequence). The CDR3 is 15 residues long. CDR3 sequence: CASRGAGDYYNEQFF. As DNA, the CDR3 is TGTGCCAGCAGGGGAGCAGGGGATTATTACAATGAGCAGTTCTTC.